Shown below are 10 T cell receptor beta chains from a single sample sequenced in a study of control samples from healthy donors and cancer patients. The data were produced by immunoSEQ multiplex PCR, yet TCRdb's version contains in-frame clones alone and is incomplete. Among 150,000 to 200,000 clones listed, around nine tenths were seen once. Sequencing was carried out using blood. Every receptor here comes from a woman in her twenties or thirties in good health.

This clone was picked up a small number of times. V usage is TRBV19 and J usage is TRBJ1-5, with 7 bases matching TRBD1. The CDR3 has 15 residues. The V segment lost 3 bases and the J segment 4 bases; nucleotides outside the gene matches: 6. Germline assignment: CDR1 LNHDA and CDR2 SQIVND (reference sequence). The CDR3 nucleotides read TGTGCCAGTAGTATTGCTGAACAGGGGAATCAGCCCCAGCATTTT. This translates into CASSIAEQGNQPQHF.

This chain joins TRBV5-1 and TRBJ2-1; D is unclear. Deletions cut 1 base from V and 4 bases from J, with 3 bases between. The CDR3 has 12 amino acids. Germline CDR1 and CDR2: SGHRS and YFSETQ. CDR3 loop: CASSLQYNEQFF. CDR3 sequence (DNA): TGCGCCAGCAGCTTGCAGTACAATGAGCAGTTCTTC.

The genes are TRBV7-9 and TRBJ1-2; the D is unclear. Trimming took 5 bases from V and 4 from J, leaving 14 bases between them. The germline CDR1 and CDR2 sequences are SEHNR and FQNEAQ (reference sequence). The CDR3 spans 14 residues. CDR3 in amino acids: CASSESWTAYGYTF. DNA for the CDR3: TGTGCCAGCAGCGAAAGCTGGACGGCCTATGGCTACACCTTC.

J is TRBJ2-3 and V is TRBV7-2, with no clear D. The CDR3 covers 14 residues. The ends were cut back, 1 base at V and 2 bases at J, with 7 bases in the middle. CDR1 and CDR2 (germline): SGHTA, FQGNSA. The CDR3 reads CASSLGGPTDTQYF. The CDR3 nucleotides read TGTGCCAGCAGCTTAGGCGGCCCCACAGATACGCAGTATTTT.

The chain combines TRBV23-1 with TRBJ1-6; 7 bases fit TRBD1. TRBV23-1 is an open reading frame, and its role is uncertain. V shed 1 base and J 5 bases; nucleotides not matched to a gene: 23. The CDR3 length is 22 residues. The chain's CDR3 is CASSQLPVIHGTDRVHNSPLHF. For the CDR3, the DNA is TGCGCCAGCAGTCAATTGCCCGTTATTCATGGAACCGACAGGGTTCATAATTCACCCCTCCACTTT.

This clone has a handful of counts. The chain joins TRBV5-1 to TRBJ2-6, with a tentative D call TRBD1 (5 bases). CDR3 length: 14 residues. With 4 bases removed from V and 0 bases from J, the gap between germline ends came to 5 bases. CDR1 SGHRS and CDR2 YFSETQ come from the germline V gene. Written as DNA, the CDR3 is TGCGCCAGCAGCGACAGCTCTGGGGCCAACGTCCTGACTTTC. It codes for CASSDSSGANVLTF. Full variable domain (outside the CDR3, taken from reference TRBV5-1 and TRBJ2-6): KAGVTQTPRYLIKTRGQQVTLSCSPISGHRSVSWYQQTPGQGLQFLFEYFSETQRNKGNFPGRFSGRQFSNSRSEMNVSTLELGDSALYLCASSDSSGANVLTFGAGSRLTVL.

This clone occurred a few times. This chain uses TRBV6-5 with TRBJ1-3; D gene unclear. The V gene lost 7 bases and the J gene lost 0 bases, with 13 bases spanning the gap. The V gene's germline CDR1 is MNHEY and CDR2 SVGAGI. The CDR3 covers 15 residues. The DNA for the CDR3 is TGTGCCAGCAAAGGGCCAGTCCGCTCTGGAAACACCATATATTTT. Protein: CASKGPVRSGNTIYF.

The chain recombines TRBV5-1 with TRBJ2-3, with 10 bases aligning to TRBD2. V lost 4 bases and J lost 1; bases outside the gene matches: 3. Germline assignment: CDR1 SGHRS and CDR2 YFSETQ. The CDR3 covers 15 residues. CDR3 nucleotide sequence: TGCGCCAGCAGCCTAACTAGCGGGGGCACAGATACGCAGTATTTT. As protein: CASSLTSGGTDTQYF.

The chain uses TRBV5-1 and TRBJ2-5; no reliable D call. This CDR3 spans 13 amino acids. CDR1 is SGHRS and CDR2 is YFSETQ in the germline V gene. Trimming cost V 2 bases and J 4 bases, with 9 bases left between them. The CDR3 sequence is CASSLGDSETQYF. The CDR3 DNA is TGCGCCAGCAGCTTAGGTGATTCAGAGACCCAGTACTTC.

This clone came up many times. The chain links TRBV27 to TRBJ1-6; D is perhaps TRBD1 (6 bases). Germline CDR1 MNHEY, CDR2 SMNVEV (reference sequence). The CDR3 is 14 residues long. Trimming removed 3 bases at V and 9 bases at J, with 12 bases between. The CDR3 nucleotides read TGTGCCAGCAGTTTTTTACAGGGTGGTTCACCCCTCCACTTT. Amino acid sequence: CASSFLQGGSPLHF.